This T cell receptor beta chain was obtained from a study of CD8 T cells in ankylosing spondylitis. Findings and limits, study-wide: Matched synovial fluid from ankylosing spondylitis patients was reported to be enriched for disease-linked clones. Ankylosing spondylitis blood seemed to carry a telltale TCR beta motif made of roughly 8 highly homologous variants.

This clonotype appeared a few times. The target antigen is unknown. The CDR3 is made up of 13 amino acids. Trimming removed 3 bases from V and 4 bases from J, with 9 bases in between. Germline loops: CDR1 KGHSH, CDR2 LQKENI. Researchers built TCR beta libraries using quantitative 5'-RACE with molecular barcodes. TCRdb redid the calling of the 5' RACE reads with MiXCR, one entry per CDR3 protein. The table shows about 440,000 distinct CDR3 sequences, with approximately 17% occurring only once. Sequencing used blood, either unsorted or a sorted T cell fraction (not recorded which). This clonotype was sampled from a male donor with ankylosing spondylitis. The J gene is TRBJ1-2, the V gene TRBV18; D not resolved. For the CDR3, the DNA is TGTGCCAGCTCACCTAGGAGGTTCTATGGCTACACCTTC. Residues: CASSPRRFYGYTF.